This T cell receptor (beta chain) stems from a study of T cells in women clearing cervical HPV infection. CDR1 is SSHAT and CDR2 is FNYEAQ in the germline V gene (reference sequence). The CDR3 has 15 amino acids. Data came from immunoSEQ multiplex PCR; TCRdb stores just in-frame clones and leaves some out. This sample contains about 46,000 clones. As regards this clone: A junction end diverges from the germline sequence, so it may reflect a read error. Read sequence stops 3 residues before the CDR3 end, and the germline J gene provides the missing end.

The rearrangement links TRBV7-7 to TRBJ2-1, with TRBD2 matching 14 bases. The receptor's source is a woman aged 18-70 years with a cervical HPV16 infection that either progressed to CIN3+ or cleared (not recorded which). The sequenced material came from blood buffy coat. The sequenced CDR3 bases are TGTGCTAGCAGCTCGGGACTAGCGGGGGCCAATGAG. It encodes CASSSGLAGANE. The full CDR3 reads CASSSGLAGANEQFF.